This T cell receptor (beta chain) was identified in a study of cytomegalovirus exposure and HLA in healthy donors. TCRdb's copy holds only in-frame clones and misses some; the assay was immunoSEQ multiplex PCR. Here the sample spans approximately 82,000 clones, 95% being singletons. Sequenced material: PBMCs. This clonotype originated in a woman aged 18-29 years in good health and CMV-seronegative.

The CDR3 DNA follows: TGTGCCAGCAGCTTAGGCGGGGGGAGCGGTGAAGCTTTCTTT. As protein: CASSLGGGSGEAFF. The chain employs TRBV7-8 and TRBJ1-1; tentatively, D is TRBD1 (5 bases). The V and J ends lost 1 base and 7 bases respectively, with 13 bases between them. Germline V gene sequence: CDR1 SGHVS, CDR2 FQNEAQ. CDR3 length: 14 residues.